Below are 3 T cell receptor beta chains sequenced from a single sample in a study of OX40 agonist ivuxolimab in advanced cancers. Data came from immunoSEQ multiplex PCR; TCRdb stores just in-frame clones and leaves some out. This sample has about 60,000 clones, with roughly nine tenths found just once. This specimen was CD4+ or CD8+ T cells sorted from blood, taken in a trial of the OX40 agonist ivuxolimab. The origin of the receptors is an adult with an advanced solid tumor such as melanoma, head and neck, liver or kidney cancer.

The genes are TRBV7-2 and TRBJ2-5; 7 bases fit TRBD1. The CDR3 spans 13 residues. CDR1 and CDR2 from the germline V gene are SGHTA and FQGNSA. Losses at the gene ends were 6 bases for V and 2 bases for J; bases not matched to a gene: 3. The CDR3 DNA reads TGTGCCAGCAGACGGACAGGTCAAGAGACCCAGTACTTC. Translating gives CASRRTGQETQYF.

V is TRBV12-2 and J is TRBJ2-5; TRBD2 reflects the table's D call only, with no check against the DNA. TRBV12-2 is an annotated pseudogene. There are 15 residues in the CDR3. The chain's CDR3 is CASRLKREGLETQYF. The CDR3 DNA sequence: TGTGCAAGTCGCTTAAAGCGGGAGGGCCTAGAGACCCAGTACTTC.

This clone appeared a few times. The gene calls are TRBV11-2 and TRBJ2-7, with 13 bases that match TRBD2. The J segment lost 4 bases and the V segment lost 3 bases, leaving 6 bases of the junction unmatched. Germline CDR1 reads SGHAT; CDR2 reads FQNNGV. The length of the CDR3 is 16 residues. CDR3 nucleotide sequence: TGTGCCAGCAGCTTTCGGACTAGCGGGAGTTGGTACGAGCAGTACTTC. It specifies CASSFRTSGSWYEQYF.